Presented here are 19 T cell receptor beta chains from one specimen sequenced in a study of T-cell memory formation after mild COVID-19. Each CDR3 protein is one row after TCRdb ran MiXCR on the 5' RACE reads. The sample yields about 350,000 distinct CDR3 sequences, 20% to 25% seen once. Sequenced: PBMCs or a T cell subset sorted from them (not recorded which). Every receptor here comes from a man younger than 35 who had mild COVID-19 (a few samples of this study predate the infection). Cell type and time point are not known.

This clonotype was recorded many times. The CDR3 region has the DNA TGTGCCAGCAGCGCGATCCGGGACAGGGGGACTGAAGCTTTCTTT. Amino acid sequence: CASSAIRDRGTEAFF. The chain uses TRBV7-6 and TRBJ1-1; 11 bases align to TRBD1. V shed 5 bases and J 5 bases; nucleotides not matched to a gene: 7. CDR1 is SGHVS, CDR2 FNYEAQ, per germline. The CDR3 length is 15 residues.

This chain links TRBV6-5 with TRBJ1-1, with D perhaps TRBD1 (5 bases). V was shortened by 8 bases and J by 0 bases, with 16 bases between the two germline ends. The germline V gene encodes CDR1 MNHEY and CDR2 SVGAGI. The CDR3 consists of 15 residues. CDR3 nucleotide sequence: TGTGCCAGCTACCACTCGGGACGACTGAACACTGAAGCTTTCTTT. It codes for CASYHSGRLNTEAFF.

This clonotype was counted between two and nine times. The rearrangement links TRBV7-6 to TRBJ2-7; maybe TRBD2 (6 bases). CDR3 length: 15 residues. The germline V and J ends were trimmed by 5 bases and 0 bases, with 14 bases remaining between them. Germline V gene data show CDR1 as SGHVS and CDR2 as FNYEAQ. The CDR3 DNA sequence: TGTGCCAGCAGCACAAGCGGGCACAGCTCCTACGAGCAGTACTTC. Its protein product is CASSTSGHSSYEQYF.

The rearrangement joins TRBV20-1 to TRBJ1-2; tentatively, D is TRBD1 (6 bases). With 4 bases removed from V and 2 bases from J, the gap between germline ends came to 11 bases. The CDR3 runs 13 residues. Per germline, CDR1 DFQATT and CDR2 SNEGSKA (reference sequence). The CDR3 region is CSAKGGTNYGYTF. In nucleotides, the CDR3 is TGCAGTGCTAAAGGGGGGACAAACTATGGCTACACCTTC.

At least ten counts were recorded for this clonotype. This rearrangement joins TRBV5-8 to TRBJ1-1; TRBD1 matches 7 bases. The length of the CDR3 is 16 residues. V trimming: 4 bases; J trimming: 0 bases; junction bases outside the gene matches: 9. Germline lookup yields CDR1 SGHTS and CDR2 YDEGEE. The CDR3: CASSIYTGAMNTEAFF. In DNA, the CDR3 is TGTGCCAGCAGCATATACACAGGGGCCATGAACACTGAAGCTTTCTTT.

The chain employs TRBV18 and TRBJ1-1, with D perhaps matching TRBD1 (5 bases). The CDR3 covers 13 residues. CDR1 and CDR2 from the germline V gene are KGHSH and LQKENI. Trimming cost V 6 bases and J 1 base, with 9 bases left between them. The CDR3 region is CASSRVQNTEAFF. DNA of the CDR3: TGTGCCAGCTCCAGGGTACAGAACACTGAAGCTTTCTTT. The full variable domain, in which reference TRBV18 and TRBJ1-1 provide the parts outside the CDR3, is NAGVMQNPRHLVRRRGQEARLRCSPMKGHSHVYWYRQLPEEGLKFMVYLQKENIIDESGMPKERFSAEFPKEGPSILRIQQVVRGDSAAYFCASSRVQNTEAFFGQGTRLTVV.

CDR3 region: CASSLTPSGGGSTDTQYF. CDR3 sequence (DNA): TGTGCCAGCAGCTTAACGCCTAGCGGGGGGGGTAGCACAGATACGCAGTATTTT. The V gene is TRBV7-2, the J gene TRBJ2-3; 12 positions match TRBD2. CDR1 SGHTA and CDR2 FQGNSA come from the germline V gene. After removal of 2 bases from V and 0 bases from J, the junction contained 6 bases not matched to a gene. This CDR3 is built from 18 residues.

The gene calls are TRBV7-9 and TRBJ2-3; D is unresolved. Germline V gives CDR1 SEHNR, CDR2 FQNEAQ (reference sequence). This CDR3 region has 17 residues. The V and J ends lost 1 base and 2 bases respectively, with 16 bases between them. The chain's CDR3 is CASSLDFPDGATDTQYF. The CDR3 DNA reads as TGTGCCAGCAGCTTAGATTTCCCGGACGGAGCCACAGATACGCAGTATTTT.

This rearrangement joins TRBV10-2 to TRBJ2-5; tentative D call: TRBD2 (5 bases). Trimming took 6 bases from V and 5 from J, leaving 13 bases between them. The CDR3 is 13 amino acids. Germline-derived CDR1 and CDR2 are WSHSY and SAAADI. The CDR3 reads CASRFGVLETQYF. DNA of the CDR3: TGCGCCAGCAGATTCGGGGTGTTGGAGACCCAGTACTTC.

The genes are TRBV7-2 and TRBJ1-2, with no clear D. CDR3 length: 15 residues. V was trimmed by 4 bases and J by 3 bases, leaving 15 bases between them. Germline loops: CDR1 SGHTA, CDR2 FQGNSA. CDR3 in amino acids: CASSSARQAYYGYTF. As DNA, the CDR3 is TGTGCCAGCAGCTCCGCCCGGCAGGCCTACTATGGCTACACCTTC. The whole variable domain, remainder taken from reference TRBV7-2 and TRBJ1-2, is GAGVSQSPSNKVTEKGKDVELRCDPISGHTALYWYRQSLGQGLEFLIYFQGNSAPDKSGLPSDRFSAERTGGSVSTLTIQRTQQEDSAVYLCASSSARQAYYGYTFGSGTRLTVV.

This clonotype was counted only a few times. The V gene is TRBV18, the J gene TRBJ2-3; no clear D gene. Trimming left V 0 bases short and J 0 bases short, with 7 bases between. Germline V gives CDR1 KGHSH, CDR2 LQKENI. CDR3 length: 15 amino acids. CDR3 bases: TGTGCCAGCTCACCACCCTCCAGCAGCACAGATACGCAGTATTTT. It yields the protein CASSPPSSSTDTQYF.

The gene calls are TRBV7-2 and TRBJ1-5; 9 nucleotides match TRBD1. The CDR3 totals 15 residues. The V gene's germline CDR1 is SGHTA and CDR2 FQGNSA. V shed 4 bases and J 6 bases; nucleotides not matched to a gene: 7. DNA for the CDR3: TGTGCCAGCAGCTCGGACAGGGGTTTGGTTCAGCCCCAGCATTTT. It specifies CASSSDRGLVQPQHF.

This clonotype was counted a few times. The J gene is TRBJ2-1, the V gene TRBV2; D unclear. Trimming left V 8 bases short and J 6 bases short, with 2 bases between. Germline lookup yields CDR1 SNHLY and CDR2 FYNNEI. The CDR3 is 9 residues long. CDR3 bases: TGTGCCAGCTTCAATGAGCAGTTCTTC. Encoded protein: CASFNEQFF.

The CDR3 is CASTRRRGMATEAFF. The CDR3 DNA sequence: TGTGCCAGCACGAGACGACGGGGGATGGCCACTGAAGCTTTCTTT. V is TRBV27 and J is TRBJ1-1, with D maybe TRBD1 (5 bases). With 7 bases removed from V and 4 bases from J, the gap between germline ends came to 19 bases. The germline gives CDR1 MNHEY, CDR2 SMNVEV (reference sequence). This CDR3 is 15 amino acids long.

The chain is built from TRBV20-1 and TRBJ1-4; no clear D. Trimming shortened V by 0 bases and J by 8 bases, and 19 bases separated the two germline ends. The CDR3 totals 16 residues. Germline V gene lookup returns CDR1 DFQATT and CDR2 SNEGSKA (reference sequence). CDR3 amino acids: CSARDVTAPLREKLFF. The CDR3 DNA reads TGCAGTGCTAGAGATGTGACCGCCCCATTAAGGGAAAAACTGTTTTTT.

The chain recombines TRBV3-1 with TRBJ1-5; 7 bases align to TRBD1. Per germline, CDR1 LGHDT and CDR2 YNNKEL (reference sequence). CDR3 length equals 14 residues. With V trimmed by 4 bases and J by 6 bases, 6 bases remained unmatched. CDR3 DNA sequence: TGTGCCAGCAGCCCAGGGGGGCTCCGTCAGCCCCAGCATTTT. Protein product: CASSPGGLRQPQHF.

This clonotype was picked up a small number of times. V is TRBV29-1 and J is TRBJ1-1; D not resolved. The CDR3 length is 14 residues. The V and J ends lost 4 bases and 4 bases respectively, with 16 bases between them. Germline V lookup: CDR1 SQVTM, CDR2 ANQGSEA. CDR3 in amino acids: CSVVVLDTVTEAFF. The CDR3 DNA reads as TGCAGCGTTGTAGTGCTCGACACTGTCACTGAAGCTTTCTTT.

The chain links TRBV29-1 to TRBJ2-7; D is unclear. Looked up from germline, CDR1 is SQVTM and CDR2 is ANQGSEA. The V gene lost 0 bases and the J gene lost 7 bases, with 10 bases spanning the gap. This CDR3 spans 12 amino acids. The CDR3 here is CSVEEGTREQYF. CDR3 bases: TGCAGCGTTGAAGAGGGAACGCGGGAGCAGTACTTC.

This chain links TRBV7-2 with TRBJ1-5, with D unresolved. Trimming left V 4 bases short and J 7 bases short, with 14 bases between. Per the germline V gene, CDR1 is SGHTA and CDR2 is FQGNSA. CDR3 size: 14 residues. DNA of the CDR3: TGTGCCAGCAGCTCCCGAAGTATGGGGCAGCCCCAGCATTTT. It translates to CASSSRSMGQPQHF.